This T cell receptor beta chain was retrieved from a study of regulatory T cells in long-lasting Graves disease. Study results and limitations: Shared public clonotypes totalled fewer than 3,000 in persistent patients, compared with around 930 in new patients.

CDR3 size: 14 residues. CDR1 LGHDT and CDR2 YNNKEL come from the germline V gene (reference sequence). Losses at the gene ends were 4 bases for V and 6 bases for J; bases not matched to a gene: 5. Construction of the TCR beta libraries employed iRepertoire HTBI primers in conjunction with Arm-PCR of CDR3 regions. MiXCR was run by TCRdb on the multiplex PCR reads, yielding one entry per CDR3 protein. The table lists 500,000 or so distinct CDR3 sequences, 14% of them singletons, with roughly a sixth in the top ten. Indicated time point: newly diagnosed GD, antithyroid drugs for less than 3 months. With RNA extracted from PBMCs as input, the TCR library was made. This clonotype was seen only a few times. The antigen is not known. A much more abundant neighbour one base away suggests this may be a read error. These data were likewise used in another study, on T cells in Graves' hyperthyroidism and ophthalmopathy. That source reports: With the HTBI primer set, the TCR CDR3 went through a first round of RT-PCR.

This specimen was peripheral blood mononuclear cells (PBMCs), taken at new diagnosis, from a patient treated with antithyroid drugs. The clonotype comes from a woman aged 45-65 years with Graves disease. The rearrangement links TRBV3-1 to TRBJ1-5, with 8 nucleotides matching TRBD1. As DNA, the CDR3 is TGTGCCAGCAGCCCCAGGGGGCCTGGTCAGCCCCAGCATTTT. Encoded protein: CASSPRGPGQPQHF.